This TCR beta chain was sequenced for a study of beta chain features in type 1 diabetes. As every portion of the isolated RNA was reverse transcribed, the sequencing read expressed TCRB transcripts. Only in-frame clones appear in the TCRdb table, and some are missing; sequencing was by immunoSEQ multiplex PCR. The repertoire holds around 500,000 clones, with more than 9.5% as singletons. This clone was detected only a few times. Its specificity is not known. The CDR3 has 17 residues. Germline lookup yields CDR1 LNHNV and CDR2 YYDKDF (reference sequence). Trimming pared 2 bases from V and 2 bases from J, leaving 17 bases between. The study, taken as a whole, reports: TCRB CDR3 length was moderately but significantly reduced in all four CD4+ subsets of Type 1 diabetes patients. Diminished insertions and augmented deletions at VDJ junctions characterized type 1 diabetes patients.

This sequence joins TRBV15 and TRBJ2-3; D perhaps matches TRBD1 (6 bases). Sequenced sample: naive CD4+ T cells from blood. This clonotype originated in a woman under 30 in good health. This CDR3 reads CATSRKIGTGTTDTQYF. Written as DNA, the CDR3 is TGTGCCACCAGCAGAAAGATAGGAACAGGGACCACAGATACGCAGTATTTT.